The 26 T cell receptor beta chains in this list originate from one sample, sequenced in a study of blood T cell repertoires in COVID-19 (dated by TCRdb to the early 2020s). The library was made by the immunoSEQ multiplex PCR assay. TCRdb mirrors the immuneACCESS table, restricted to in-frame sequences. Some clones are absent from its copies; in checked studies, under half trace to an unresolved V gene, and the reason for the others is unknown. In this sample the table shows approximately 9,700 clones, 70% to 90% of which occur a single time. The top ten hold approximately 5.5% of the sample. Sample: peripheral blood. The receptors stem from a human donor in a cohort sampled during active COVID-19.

The CDR3 is CASSSGTGASAGYGYTF. The CDR3 DNA follows: TGTGCCAGTAGTAGCGGGACAGGGGCCTCCGCCGGCTATGGCTACACCTTC. V usage is TRBV19 and J usage is TRBJ1-2; TRBD1 matches at 10 bases. The CDR3 is 17 amino acids. The germline V gene has CDR1 LNHDA and CDR2 SQIVND (reference sequence). V lost 4 bases, J lost 4 bases, and 12 bases stayed unmatched.

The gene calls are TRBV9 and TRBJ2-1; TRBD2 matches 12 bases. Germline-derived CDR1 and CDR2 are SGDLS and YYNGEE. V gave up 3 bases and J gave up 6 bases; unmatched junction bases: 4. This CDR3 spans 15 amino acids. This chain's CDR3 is CASSASGGAFNEQFF. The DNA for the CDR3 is TGTGCCAGCAGCGCTAGCGGGGGGGCCTTCAATGAGCAGTTCTTC.

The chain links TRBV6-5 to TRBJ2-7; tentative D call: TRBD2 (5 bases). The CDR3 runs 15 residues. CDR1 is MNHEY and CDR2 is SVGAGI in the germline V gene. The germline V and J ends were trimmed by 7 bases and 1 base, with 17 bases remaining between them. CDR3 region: CASIQSGRRSYEQYF. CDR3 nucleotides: TGTGCCAGCATCCAATCCGGACGGAGGTCCTACGAGCAGTACTTC.

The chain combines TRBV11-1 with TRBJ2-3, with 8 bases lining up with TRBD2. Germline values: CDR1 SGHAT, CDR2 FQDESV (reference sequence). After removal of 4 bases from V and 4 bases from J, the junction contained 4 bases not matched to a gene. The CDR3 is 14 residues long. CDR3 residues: CASSSGLDSDTQYF. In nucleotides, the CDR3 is TGTGCCAGCAGCTCGGGACTAGACTCAGATACGCAGTATTTT. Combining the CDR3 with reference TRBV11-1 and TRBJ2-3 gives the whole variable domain EAEVAQSPRYKITEKSQAVAFWCDPISGHATLYWYRQILGQGPELLVQFQDESVVDDSQLPKDRFSAERLKGVDSTLKIQPAELGDSAMYLCASSSGLDSDTQYFGPGTRLTVL.

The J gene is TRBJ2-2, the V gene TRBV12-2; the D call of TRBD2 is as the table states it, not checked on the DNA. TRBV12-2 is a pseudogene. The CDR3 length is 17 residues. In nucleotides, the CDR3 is TGTGCAAGTCGCTTAGCGAAGCCCCGGATGGAGACCGGGGAGCTGTTTTTT. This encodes CASRLAKPRMETGELFF.

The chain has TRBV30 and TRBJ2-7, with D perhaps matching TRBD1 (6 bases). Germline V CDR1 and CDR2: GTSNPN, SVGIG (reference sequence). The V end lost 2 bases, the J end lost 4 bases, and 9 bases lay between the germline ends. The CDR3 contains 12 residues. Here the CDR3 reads CAWSMTGYEQYF. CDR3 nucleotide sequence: TGTGCCTGGAGTATGACAGGTTACGAGCAGTACTTC.

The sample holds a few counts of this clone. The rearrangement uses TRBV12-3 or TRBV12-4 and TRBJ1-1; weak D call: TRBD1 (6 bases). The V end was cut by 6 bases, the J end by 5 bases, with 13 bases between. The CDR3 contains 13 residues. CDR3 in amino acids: CASRQGWGTEAFF. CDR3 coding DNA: TGTGCCAGCAGACAGGGATGGGGAACTGAAGCTTTCTTT.

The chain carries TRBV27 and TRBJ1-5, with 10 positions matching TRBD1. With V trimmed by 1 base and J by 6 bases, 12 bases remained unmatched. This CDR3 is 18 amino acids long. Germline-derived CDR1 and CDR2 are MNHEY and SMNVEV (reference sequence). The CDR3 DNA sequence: TGTGCCAGCAGTTTATTCCCCGTGGGGACAGGGGAGGTTCAGCCCCAGCATTTT. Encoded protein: CASSLFPVGTGEVQPQHF.

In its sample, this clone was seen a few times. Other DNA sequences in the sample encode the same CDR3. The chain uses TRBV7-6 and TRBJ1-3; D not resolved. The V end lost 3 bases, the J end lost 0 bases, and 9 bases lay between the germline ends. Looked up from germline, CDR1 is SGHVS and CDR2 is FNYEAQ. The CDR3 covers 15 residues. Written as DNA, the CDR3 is TGTGCCAGCAGCTTGAATCCGAGCTCTGGAAACACCATATATTTT. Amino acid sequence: CASSLNPSSGNTIYF.

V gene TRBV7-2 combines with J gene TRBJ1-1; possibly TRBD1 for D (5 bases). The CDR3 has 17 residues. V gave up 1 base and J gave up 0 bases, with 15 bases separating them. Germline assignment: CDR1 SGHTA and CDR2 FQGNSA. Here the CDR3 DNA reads TGTGCCAGCAGCTTAGTGGTGACAGCCTACTTGAACACTGAAGCTTTCTTT. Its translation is CASSLVVTAYLNTEAFF.

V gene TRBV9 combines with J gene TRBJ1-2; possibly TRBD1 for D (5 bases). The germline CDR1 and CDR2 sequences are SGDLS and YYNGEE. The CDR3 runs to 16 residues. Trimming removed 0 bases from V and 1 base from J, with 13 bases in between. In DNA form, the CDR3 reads TGTGCCAGCAGCGTAGTTTCTGAAGGGGTTAACTATGGCTACACCTTC. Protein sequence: CASSVVSEGVNYGYTF.

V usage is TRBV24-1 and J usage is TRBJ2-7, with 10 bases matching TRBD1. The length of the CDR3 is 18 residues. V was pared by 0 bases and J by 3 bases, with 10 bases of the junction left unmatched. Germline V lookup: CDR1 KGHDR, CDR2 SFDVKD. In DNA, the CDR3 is TGTGCCACCAGTGATTTGCAATCTTGGGACAGGGGAAGCTACGAGCAGTACTTC. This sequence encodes CATSDLQSWDRGSYEQYF.

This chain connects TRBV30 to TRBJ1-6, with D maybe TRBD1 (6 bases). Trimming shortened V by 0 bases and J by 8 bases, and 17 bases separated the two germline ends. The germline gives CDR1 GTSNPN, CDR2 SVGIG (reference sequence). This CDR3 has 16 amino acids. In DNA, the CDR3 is TGTGCCTGGAGTGTACCTTGGGGGCCTGGGGATTCACCCCTCCACTTT. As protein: CAWSVPWGPGDSPLHF.

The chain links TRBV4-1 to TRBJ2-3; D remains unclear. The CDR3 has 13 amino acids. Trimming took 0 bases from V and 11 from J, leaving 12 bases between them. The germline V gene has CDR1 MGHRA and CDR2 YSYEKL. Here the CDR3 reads CASSQDIKHGQYF. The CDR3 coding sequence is TGCGCCAGCAGCCAAGACATTAAACATGGGCAGTATTTT.

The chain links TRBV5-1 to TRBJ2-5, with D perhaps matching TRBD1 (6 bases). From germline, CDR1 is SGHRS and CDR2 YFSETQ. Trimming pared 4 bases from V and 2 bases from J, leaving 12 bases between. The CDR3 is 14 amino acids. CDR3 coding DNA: TGCGCCAGCAGCAAGGACAGACCTCAAGAGACCCAGTACTTC. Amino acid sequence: CASSKDRPQETQYF.

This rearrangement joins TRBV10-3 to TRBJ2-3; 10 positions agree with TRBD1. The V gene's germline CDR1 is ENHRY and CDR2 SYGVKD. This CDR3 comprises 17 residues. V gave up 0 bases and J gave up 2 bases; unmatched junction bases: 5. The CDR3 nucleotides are TGTGCCATCAGTGAGTCGATGGGGACAGGGGACACAGATACGCAGTATTTT. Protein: CAISESMGTGDTDTQYF.

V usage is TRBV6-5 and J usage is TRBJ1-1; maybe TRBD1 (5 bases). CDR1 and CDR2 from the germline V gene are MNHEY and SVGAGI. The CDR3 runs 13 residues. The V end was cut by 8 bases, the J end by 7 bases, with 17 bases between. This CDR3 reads CASSPRGGFEAFF. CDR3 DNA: TGTGCCAGCTCTCCCCGGGGGGGATTTGAAGCTTTCTTT.

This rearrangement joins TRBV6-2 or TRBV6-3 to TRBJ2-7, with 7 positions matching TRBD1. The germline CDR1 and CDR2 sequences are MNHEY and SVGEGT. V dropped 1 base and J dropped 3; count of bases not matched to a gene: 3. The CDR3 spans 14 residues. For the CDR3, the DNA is TGTGCCAGCAGTTACTTACAGGGGAGCTACGAGCAGTACTTC. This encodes CASSYLQGSYEQYF.

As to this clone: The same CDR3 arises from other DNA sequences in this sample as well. The CDR3 sequence is CASSLSSSYEQYF. CDR3 nucleotide sequence: TGTGCCAGCAGTTTAAGTAGCTCCTACGAGCAGTACTTC. The chain couples TRBV12-3 or TRBV12-4 to TRBJ2-7; D not certain. The CDR3 runs 13 residues. Deletions cut 2 bases from V and 0 bases from J, with 5 bases between.

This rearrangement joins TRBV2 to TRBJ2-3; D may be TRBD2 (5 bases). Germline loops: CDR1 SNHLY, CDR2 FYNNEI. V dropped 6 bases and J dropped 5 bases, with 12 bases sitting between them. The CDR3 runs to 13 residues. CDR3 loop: CASSPGYEDTQYF. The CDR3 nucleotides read TGTGCCAGCAGCCCGGGGTACGAAGATACGCAGTATTTT.

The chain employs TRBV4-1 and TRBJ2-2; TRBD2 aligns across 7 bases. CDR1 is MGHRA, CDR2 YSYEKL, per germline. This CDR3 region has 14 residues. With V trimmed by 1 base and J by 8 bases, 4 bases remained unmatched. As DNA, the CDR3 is TGCGCCAGCAGCCAAGTCGGGGGGAAGGGGGAGCTGTTTTTT. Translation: CASSQVGGKGELFF.

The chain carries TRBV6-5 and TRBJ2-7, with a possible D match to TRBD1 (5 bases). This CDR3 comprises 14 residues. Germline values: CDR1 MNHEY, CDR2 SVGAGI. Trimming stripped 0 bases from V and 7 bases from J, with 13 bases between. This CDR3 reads CASSYSSRVYEQYF. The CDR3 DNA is TGTGCCAGCAGTTACTCGAGCAGGGTGTATGAGCAGTACTTC.

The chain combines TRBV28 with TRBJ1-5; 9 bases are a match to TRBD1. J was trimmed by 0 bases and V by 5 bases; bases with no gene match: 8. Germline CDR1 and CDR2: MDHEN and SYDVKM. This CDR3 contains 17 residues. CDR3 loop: CASSPPTGGYSNQPQHF. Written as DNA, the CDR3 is TGTGCCAGCAGTCCCCCGACAGGGGGGTATAGCAATCAGCCCCAGCATTTT. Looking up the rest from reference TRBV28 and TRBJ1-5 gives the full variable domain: DVKVTQSSRYLVKRTGEKVFLECVQDMDHENMFWYRQDPGLGLRLIYFSYDVKMKEKGDIPEGYSVSREKKERFSLILESASTNQTSMYLCASSPPTGGYSNQPQHFGDGTRLSIL.

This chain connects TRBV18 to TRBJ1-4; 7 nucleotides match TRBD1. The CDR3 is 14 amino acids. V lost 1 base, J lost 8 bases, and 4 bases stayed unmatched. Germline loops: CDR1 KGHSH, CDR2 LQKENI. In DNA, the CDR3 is TGTGCCAGCTCACCACTAGGGGGCAAAGAAAAACTGTTTTTT. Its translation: CASSPLGGKEKLFF. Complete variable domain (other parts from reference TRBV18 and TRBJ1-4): NAGVMQNPRHLVRRRGQEARLRCSPMKGHSHVYWYRQLPEEGLKFMVYLQKENIIDESGMPKERFSAEFPKEGPSILRIQQVVRGDSAAYFCASSPLGGKEKLFFGSGTQLSVL.

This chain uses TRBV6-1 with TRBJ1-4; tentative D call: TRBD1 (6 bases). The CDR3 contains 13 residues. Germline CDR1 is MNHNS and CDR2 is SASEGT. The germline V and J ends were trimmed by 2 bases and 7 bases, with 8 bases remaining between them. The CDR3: CASSEIRGEKLFF. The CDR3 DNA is TGTGCCAGCAGTGAAATCAGGGGTGAAAAACTGTTTTTT.

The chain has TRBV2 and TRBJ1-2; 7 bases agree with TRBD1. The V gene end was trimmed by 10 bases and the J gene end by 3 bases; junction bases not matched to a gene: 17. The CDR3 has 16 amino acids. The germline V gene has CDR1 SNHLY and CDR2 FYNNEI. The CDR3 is CATADREAVVDYGYTF. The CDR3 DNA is TGTGCCACCGCTGACAGGGAGGCGGTGGTGGACTATGGCTACACCTTC.